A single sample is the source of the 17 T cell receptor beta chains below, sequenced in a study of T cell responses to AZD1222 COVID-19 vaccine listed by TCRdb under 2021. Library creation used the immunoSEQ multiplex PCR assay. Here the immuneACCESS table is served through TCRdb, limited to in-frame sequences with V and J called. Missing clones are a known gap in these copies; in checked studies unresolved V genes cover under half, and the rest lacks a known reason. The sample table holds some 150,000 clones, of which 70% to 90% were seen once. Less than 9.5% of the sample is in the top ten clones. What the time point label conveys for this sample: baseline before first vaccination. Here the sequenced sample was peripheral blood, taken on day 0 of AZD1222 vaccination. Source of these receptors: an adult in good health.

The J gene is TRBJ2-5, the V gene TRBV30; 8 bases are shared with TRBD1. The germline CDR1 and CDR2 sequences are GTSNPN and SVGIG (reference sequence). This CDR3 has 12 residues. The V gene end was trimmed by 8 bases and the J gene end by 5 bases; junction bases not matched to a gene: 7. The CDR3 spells CARSDREETQYF. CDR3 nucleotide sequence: TGTGCCAGATCGGACAGGGAGGAGACCCAGTACTTC.

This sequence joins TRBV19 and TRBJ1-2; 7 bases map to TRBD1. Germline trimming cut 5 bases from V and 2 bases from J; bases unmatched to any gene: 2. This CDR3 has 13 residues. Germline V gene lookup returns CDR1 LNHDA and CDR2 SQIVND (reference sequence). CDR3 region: CASSQDRNYGYTF. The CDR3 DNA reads TGTGCCAGTAGTCAGGACAGGAACTATGGCTACACCTTC.

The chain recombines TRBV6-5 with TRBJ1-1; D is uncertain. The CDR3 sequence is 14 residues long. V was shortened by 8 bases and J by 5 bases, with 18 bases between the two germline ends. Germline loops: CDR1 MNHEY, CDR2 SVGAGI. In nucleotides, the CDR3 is TGTGCCAGCCCGGCGGGGAGGAGAGGAACTGAAGCTTTCTTT. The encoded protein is CASPAGRRGTEAFF.

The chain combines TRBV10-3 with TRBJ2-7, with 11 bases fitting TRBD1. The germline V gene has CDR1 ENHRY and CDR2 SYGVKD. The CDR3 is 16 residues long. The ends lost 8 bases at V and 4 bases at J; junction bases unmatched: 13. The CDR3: CAIRGTDRGQRYEQYF. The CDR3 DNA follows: TGTGCCATCCGGGGCACGGACAGGGGGCAACGGTACGAGCAGTACTTC.

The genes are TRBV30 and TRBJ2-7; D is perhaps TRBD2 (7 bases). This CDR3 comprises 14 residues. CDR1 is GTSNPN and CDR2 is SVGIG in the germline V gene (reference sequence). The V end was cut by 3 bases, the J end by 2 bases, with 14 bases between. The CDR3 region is CAWSGKGGTYEQYF. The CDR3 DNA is TGTGCCTGGAGCGGTAAGGGGGGGACCTACGAGCAGTACTTC.

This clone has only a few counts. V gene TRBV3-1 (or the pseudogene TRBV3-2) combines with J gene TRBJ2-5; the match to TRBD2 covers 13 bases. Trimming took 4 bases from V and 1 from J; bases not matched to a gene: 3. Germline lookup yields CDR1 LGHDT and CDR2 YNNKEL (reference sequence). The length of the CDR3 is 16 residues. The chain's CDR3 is CASSPGLAGPQETQYF. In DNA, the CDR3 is TGTGCCAGCAGCCCGGGACTAGCGGGGCCCCAAGAGACCCAGTACTTC.

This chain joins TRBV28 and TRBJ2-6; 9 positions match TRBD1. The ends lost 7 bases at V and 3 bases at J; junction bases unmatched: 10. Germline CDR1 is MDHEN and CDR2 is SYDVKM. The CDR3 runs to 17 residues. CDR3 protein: CASNSGTGTYGANVLTF. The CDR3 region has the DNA TGTGCCAGCAATTCCGGGACAGGGACCTATGGGGCCAACGTCCTGACTTTC.

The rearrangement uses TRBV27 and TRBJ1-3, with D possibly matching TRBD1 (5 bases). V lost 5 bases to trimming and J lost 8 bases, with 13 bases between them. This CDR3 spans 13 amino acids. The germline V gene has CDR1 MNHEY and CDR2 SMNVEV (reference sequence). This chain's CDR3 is CASSTGWGDTIYF. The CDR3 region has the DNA TGTGCCAGCAGTACCGGGTGGGGCGACACCATATATTTT.

The CDR3 sequence is CASSLDRQAQNQPQHF. CDR3 sequence (DNA): TGTGCCAGCTCACTTGATCGACAGGCGCAAAATCAGCCCCAGCATTTT. This rearrangement joins TRBV18 to TRBJ1-5, with D possibly matching TRBD1 (6 bases). The CDR3 has 16 amino acids. The V and J ends lost 4 bases and 4 bases respectively, with 17 bases between them. Germline V CDR1 and CDR2: KGHSH, LQKENI.

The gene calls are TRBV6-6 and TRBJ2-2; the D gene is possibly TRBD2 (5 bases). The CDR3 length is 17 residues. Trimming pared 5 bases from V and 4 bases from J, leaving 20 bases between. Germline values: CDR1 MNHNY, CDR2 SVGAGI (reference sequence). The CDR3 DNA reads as TGTGCCAGCAGTCCCTCTCCCCCCAGTGGACTCACCGGGGAGCTGTTTTTT. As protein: CASSPSPPSGLTGELFF.

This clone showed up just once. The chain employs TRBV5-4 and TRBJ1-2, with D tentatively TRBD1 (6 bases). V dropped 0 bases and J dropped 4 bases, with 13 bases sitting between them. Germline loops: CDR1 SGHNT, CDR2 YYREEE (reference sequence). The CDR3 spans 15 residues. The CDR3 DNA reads TGTGCCAGCAGCTTGGAGGGGGTTCTCGGCTATGGCTACACCTTC. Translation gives CASSLEGVLGYGYTF.

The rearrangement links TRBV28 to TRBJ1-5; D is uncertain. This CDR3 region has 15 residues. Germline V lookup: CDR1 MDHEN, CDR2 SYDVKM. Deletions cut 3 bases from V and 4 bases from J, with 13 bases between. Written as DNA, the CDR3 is TGTGCCAGCAGTTTTGAAGGCCAGACTAATCAGCCCCAGCATTTT. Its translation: CASSFEGQTNQPQHF.

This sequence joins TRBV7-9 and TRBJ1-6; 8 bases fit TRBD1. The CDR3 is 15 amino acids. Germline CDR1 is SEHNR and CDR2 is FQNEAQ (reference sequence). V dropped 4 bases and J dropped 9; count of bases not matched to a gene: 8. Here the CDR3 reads CASSSQGAGGSPLHF. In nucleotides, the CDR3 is TGTGCCAGCAGCTCTCAGGGGGCCGGGGGTTCACCCCTCCACTTT.

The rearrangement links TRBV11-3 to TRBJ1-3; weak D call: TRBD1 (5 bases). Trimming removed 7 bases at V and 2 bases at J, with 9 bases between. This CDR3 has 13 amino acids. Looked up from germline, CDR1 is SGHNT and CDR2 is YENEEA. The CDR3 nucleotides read TGTGCCAGCATCAAGACAGCTGGAAACACCATATATTTT. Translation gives CASIKTAGNTIYF.

This chain's CDR3 is CASSPRAVIAGQETQYF. The CDR3 bases are TGTGCCAGCAGTCCACGCGCAGTGATAGCGGGACAAGAGACCCAGTACTTC. This rearrangement joins TRBV6-6 to TRBJ2-5; 8 bases are shared with TRBD2. This CDR3 comprises 17 residues. The germline V gene has CDR1 MNHNY and CDR2 SVGAGI (reference sequence). The J segment lost 2 bases and the V segment lost 5 bases, leaving 13 bases of the junction unmatched.

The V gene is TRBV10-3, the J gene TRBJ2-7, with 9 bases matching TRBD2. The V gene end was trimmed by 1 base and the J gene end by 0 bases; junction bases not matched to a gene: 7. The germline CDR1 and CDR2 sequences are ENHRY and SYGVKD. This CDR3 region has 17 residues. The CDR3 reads CAISEFESSGSSYEQYF. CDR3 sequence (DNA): TGTGCCATCAGTGAGTTTGAGAGTAGCGGGAGCTCCTACGAGCAGTACTTC.

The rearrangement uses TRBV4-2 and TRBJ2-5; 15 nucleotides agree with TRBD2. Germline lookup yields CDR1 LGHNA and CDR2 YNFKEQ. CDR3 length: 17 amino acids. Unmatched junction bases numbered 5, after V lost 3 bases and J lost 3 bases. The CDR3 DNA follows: TGTGCCAGCAGCCATGGGACTAGCGGGGGGAACGAAGAGACCCAGTACTTC. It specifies CASSHGTSGGNEETQYF.